This TCR beta chain was documented in a study of chronic HIV infection and antiretroviral therapy. The ends were cut back, 3 bases at V and 11 bases at J, with 19 bases in the middle. The CDR3 has 14 amino acids. CDR1 and CDR2 (germline): MNHEY, SMNVEV (reference sequence). TCRdb fed the 5' RACE reads into MiXCR, producing one record per CDR3 protein. This table has about 31,000 distinct CDR3 sequences, 7.5% to 10% appearing once. This clonotype was seen a few times. The chain is built from TRBV27 and TRBJ1-2, with D perhaps TRBD1 (6 bases). The sample taken for sequencing was peripheral blood. The source is an adult who had HIV and had not received antiretroviral therapy, or was an uninfected healthy control (not recorded which). The CDR3 loop is CASSLGRGTYRYTF. Written as DNA, the CDR3 is TGTGCCAGCAGTTTGGGCAGGGGCACCTACCGGTACACCTTC.